What follows are 8 T cell receptor beta chains derived from one specimen sequenced in a study of T cells after yellow fever vaccination. One entry per CDR3 protein, called by TCRdb with MiXCR from the 5' RACE reads. This table holds 400,000 or so distinct CDR3 sequences, about 17% found once. The source was PBMCs, collected before the yellow fever booster vaccination. The receptors stem from a man younger than 30 who received the YFV17D yellow fever vaccine.

This chain uses TRBV5-6 with TRBJ1-5; no reliable D call. Between the trimmed V and J ends, which lost 4 bases and 6 bases, there was a span of 8 bases. The CDR3 is 12 residues long. Germline V lookup: CDR1 SGHDT, CDR2 YYEEEE. The CDR3 DNA sequence: TGTGCCAGCAGCCGGCCGGGTCAGCCCCAGCATTTT. Translating it yields CASSRPGQPQHF.

The rearrangement uses TRBV3-1 and TRBJ2-3; 14 positions match TRBD2. V dropped 4 bases and J dropped 4; count of bases not matched to a gene: 4. The CDR3 spans 16 residues. Germline-derived CDR1 and CDR2 are LGHDT and YNNKEL (reference sequence). The CDR3 nucleotides read TGTGCCAGCAGCCTCGGGACTAGCGGGGGAGCAGATACGCAGTATTTT. Its protein product is CASSLGTSGGADTQYF.

V gene TRBV6-1 combines with J gene TRBJ2-1; D possibly corresponds to TRBD1 (6 bases). V lost 6 bases, J lost 4 bases, and 22 bases lay in between. The CDR3 sequence is 17 residues long. Germline V gives CDR1 MNHNS, CDR2 SASEGT. The CDR3 loop reads CASRDGTRGSGYNEQFF. In DNA, the CDR3 is TGTGCCAGCAGAGACGGGACAAGGGGGTCCGGGTACAATGAGCAGTTCTTC.

This chain uses TRBV5-1 with TRBJ1-2, with D possibly matching TRBD1 (6 bases). Germline-derived CDR1 and CDR2 are SGHRS and YFSETQ. Trimming took off 4 bases at V and 5 bases at J, with 9 bases between the two ends. The CDR3 runs to 12 residues. For the CDR3, the DNA is TGCGCCAGCAGCGAAGGACAGTATGGCTACACCTTC. Translation: CASSEGQYGYTF.

This chain links TRBV7-9 with TRBJ1-5; a weak D match, TRBD1 (5 bases). There are 17 residues in the CDR3. Germline V CDR1 and CDR2: SEHNR, FQNEAQ (reference sequence). Trimming took off 6 bases at V and 0 bases at J, with 18 bases between the two ends. Here the CDR3 reads CASSYGEGSPSNQPQHF. Here the CDR3 DNA reads TGTGCCAGCAGTTATGGGGAGGGGAGCCCTAGCAATCAGCCCCAGCATTTT.

The chain is built from TRBV6-5 and TRBJ1-1, with D hard to call. Trimming removed 0 bases at V and 0 bases at J, with 8 bases between. This CDR3 is built from 15 residues. The germline CDR1 and CDR2 sequences are MNHEY and SVGAGI. CDR3 loop: CASSYSEQLNTEAFF. The CDR3 DNA is TGTGCCAGCAGTTACTCGGAACAGCTGAACACTGAAGCTTTCTTT.

J is TRBJ2-3 and V is TRBV24-1, with D possibly matching TRBD1 (6 bases). Deletions cut 3 bases from V and 5 bases from J, with 14 bases between. Looked up from germline, CDR1 is KGHDR and CDR2 is SFDVKD. The CDR3 totals 15 residues. The CDR3 here is CATSDRTAPGDTQYF. In nucleotides, the CDR3 is TGTGCCACCAGTGATCGGACAGCTCCCGGAGATACGCAGTATTTT.

The chain employs TRBV7-7 and TRBJ2-1, with unresolved D. V was clipped by 2 bases and J by 0 bases, with 8 bases between them. Looked up from germline, CDR1 is SSHAT and CDR2 is FNYEAQ (reference sequence). This CDR3 is built from 15 residues. Written as DNA, the CDR3 is TGTGCCAGCAGCTTATCGCCCAGCTCCTACAATGAGCAGTTCTTC. Protein product: CASSLSPSSYNEQFF.